This passage covers 2 T cell receptor beta chains from one sample sequenced in a study of technical replicates of blood from a handful of donors. Clones were sequenced by immunoSEQ multiplex PCR, and TCRdb holds only the in-frame ones, with some missing. The table has 70,000 to 85,000 clones, roughly 92% seen once. Specimen: T cells isolated from PBMCs. The receptors were gathered from a human donor in good health.

This chain joins TRBV2 and TRBJ1-1, with a tentative D call TRBD1 (5 bases). V lost 1 base to trimming and J lost 3 bases, with 12 bases between them. The CDR3 totals 15 residues. Germline V lookup: CDR1 SNHLY, CDR2 FYNNEI. The CDR3 loop reads CASSEDAGMDTEAFF. In DNA form, the CDR3 reads TGTGCCAGCAGTGAAGACGCAGGGATGGACACTGAAGCTTTCTTT. The full variable domain, rest sourced from reference TRBV2 and TRBJ1-1, is EPEVTQTPSHQVTQMGQEVILRCVPISNHLYFYWYRQILGQKVEFLVSFYNNEISEKSEIFDDQFSVERPDGSNFTLKIRSTKLEDSAMYFCASSEDAGMDTEAFFGQGTRLTVV.

The V gene is TRBV5-4, the J gene TRBJ1-1, with 7 positions matching TRBD1. The CDR3 has 18 amino acids. V shed 0 bases and J 0 bases; nucleotides not matched to a gene: 11. CDR1 is SGHNT and CDR2 is YYREEE in the germline V gene (reference sequence). CDR3 DNA: TGTGCCAGCAGCTTGGAAGGGGGCATCGCGCTCATGAACACTGAAGCTTTCTTT. Amino acids: CASSLEGGIALMNTEAFF.